Shown below are 27 T cell receptor beta chains from a single sample sequenced in a study of cytomegalovirus exposure and HLA in healthy donors. The data were produced by immunoSEQ multiplex PCR, yet TCRdb's version contains in-frame clones alone and is incomplete. The data hold about 360,000 clones, with about nine tenths observed a single time. The sample was PBMCs. Source of these receptors: a woman in her late teens or twenties in good health and CMV-seronegative.

This chain connects TRBV28 to TRBJ1-1; 8 bases match TRBD1. Germline V lookup: CDR1 MDHEN, CDR2 SYDVKM. Trimming at V came to 2 bases and at J to 0 bases, leaving 14 bases not matched to a gene. The CDR3 totals 19 residues. The CDR3, as DNA: TGTGCCAGCAGTTTACAGGGGGCCGGGCCGTCCTATTTGAACACTGAAGCTTTCTTT. The encoded protein is CASSLQGAGPSYLNTEAFF.

The J gene is TRBJ2-3, the V gene TRBV30; tentative D call: TRBD2 (7 bases). Trimming cost V 2 bases and J 4 bases, with 16 bases left between them. Germline-derived CDR1 and CDR2 are GTSNPN and SVGIG (reference sequence). There are 15 residues in the CDR3. This CDR3 reads CAWSLGGASADTQYF. As DNA, the CDR3 is TGTGCCTGGAGTCTTGGGGGGGCCAGCGCAGATACGCAGTATTTT. Using reference TRBV30 and TRBJ2-3 for the parts outside the CDR3, the full variable domain is SQTIHQWPATLVQPVGSPLSLECTVEGTSNPNLYWYRQAAGRGLQLLFYSVGIGQISSEVPQNLSASRPQDRQFILSSKKLLLSDSGFYLCAWSLGGASADTQYFGPGTRLTVL.

The chain carries TRBV19 and TRBJ2-3; 7 nucleotides align to TRBD1. This CDR3 has 16 amino acids. Trimming cost V 9 bases and J 3 bases; bases outside gene matches: 15. Germline CDR1 reads LNHDA; CDR2 reads SQIVND (reference sequence). This CDR3 is CASSRRKGALTDTQYF. CDR3 in DNA: TGTGCCAGCTCCCGAAGGAAGGGGGCTTTAACAGATACGCAGTATTTT.

The V call is TRBV10-2, the J call TRBJ2-7; 12 nucleotides line up with TRBD2. In germline, CDR1 is WSHSY, CDR2 SAAADI. The junction had 2 bases not matched to a gene; V was cut back by 0 bases and J by 2 bases. The CDR3 has 16 amino acids. CDR3 sequence: CASSESGLAGTYEQYF. CDR3 coding DNA: TGCGCCAGCAGTGAGTCCGGACTAGCGGGAACCTACGAGCAGTACTTC.

The chain is built from TRBV4-2 and TRBJ1-6; D remains unclear. Trimming cost V 0 bases and J 7 bases, with 13 bases left between them. CDR1 is LGHNA and CDR2 is YNFKEQ in the germline V gene. The CDR3 loop spans 16 amino acids. In DNA, the CDR3 is TGTGCCAGCAGCCAAGATCTCTCGGGAGTCAATTCACCCCTCCACTTT. Protein sequence: CASSQDLSGVNSPLHF.

V is TRBV5-6 and J is TRBJ2-7; 11 bases agree with TRBD1. The CDR3 has 15 residues. Germline V gives CDR1 SGHDT, CDR2 YYEEEE. Trimming at V came to 4 bases and at J to 3 bases, leaving 6 bases not matched to a gene. CDR3 sequence (DNA): TGTGCCAGCAGCGCCCCCGGGACAGGGGGCTACGAGCAGTACTTC. It encodes CASSAPGTGGYEQYF.

The rearrangement joins TRBV5-4 to TRBJ1-1; TRBD1 might be the D (6 bases). Germline CDR1 is SGHNT and CDR2 is YYREEE (reference sequence). The CDR3 sequence is 14 residues long. The V and J ends lost 2 bases and 8 bases respectively, with 16 bases between them. This CDR3 is CASSLWYRVNEAFF. DNA for the CDR3: TGTGCCAGCAGCTTATGGTACAGGGTAAACGAAGCTTTCTTT.

The V and J genes are TRBV10-3 and TRBJ1-6; TRBD1 aligns across 7 bases. This CDR3 has 17 amino acids. The germline V gene has CDR1 ENHRY and CDR2 SYGVKD. V gave up 2 bases and J gave up 7 bases; unmatched junction bases: 11. This chain's CDR3 is CAISELLAWDSNSPLHF. CDR3 in DNA: TGTGCCATCAGTGAGCTCCTCGCATGGGACAGCAATTCACCCCTCCACTTT.

The chain has TRBV2 and TRBJ2-7, with D possibly being TRBD2 (7 bases). V lost 0 bases to trimming and J lost 2 bases, with 11 bases between them. Germline CDR1 SNHLY, CDR2 FYNNEI. The CDR3 runs to 15 residues. The CDR3 loop reads CASSEAGGGPYEQYF. DNA of the CDR3: TGTGCCAGCAGTGAAGCGGGAGGGGGGCCCTACGAGCAGTACTTC.

This clone was detected only a few times. The chain links TRBV2 to TRBJ1-2; no clear D gene. This CDR3 has 11 residues. Germline V gene lookup returns CDR1 SNHLY and CDR2 FYNNEI. V lost 8 bases and J 0 bases, leaving 4 bases between the germline ends. CDR3 sequence reads: CASSANYGYTF. The CDR3 DNA sequence: TGTGCCAGCTCAGCTAACTATGGCTACACCTTC.

The chain couples TRBV11-2 to TRBJ1-3; D unclear. The germline V and J ends were trimmed by 3 bases and 0 bases, with 9 bases remaining between them. Germline CDR1 SGHAT, CDR2 FQNNGV. The length of the CDR3 is 15 residues. This CDR3 reads CASSFSSVSGNTIYF. The DNA of the CDR3 is TGTGCCAGCAGCTTTAGCTCGGTCTCTGGAAACACCATATATTTT.

This clone was found a few times. The rearrangement uses TRBV5-1 and TRBJ2-1; 8 bases match TRBD2. The V gene end was trimmed by 3 bases and the J gene end by 2 bases; junction bases not matched to a gene: 10. Germline V gene data show CDR1 as SGHRS and CDR2 as YFSETQ. The CDR3 totals 17 residues. The CDR3 coding sequence is TGCGCCAGCAGCTCGGTTAGGACTAGCAACACCTACAATGAGCAGTTCTTC. Its protein product is CASSSVRTSNTYNEQFF. Using reference TRBV5-1 and TRBJ2-1 for the parts outside the CDR3, the full variable domain is KAGVTQTPRYLIKTRGQQVTLSCSPISGHRSVSWYQQTPGQGLQFLFEYFSETQRNKGNFPGRFSGRQFSNSRSEMNVSTLELGDSALYLCASSSVRTSNTYNEQFFGPGTRLTVL.

The chain employs TRBV2 and TRBJ2-2; TRBD1 matches at 9 bases. Germline trimming cut 6 bases from V and 5 bases from J; bases unmatched to any gene: 4. There are 14 residues in the CDR3. Per germline, CDR1 SNHLY and CDR2 FYNNEI. The CDR3 DNA sequence: TGTGCCAGCAGACAGGGGGCGGAAACCGGGGAGCTGTTTTTT. Translation: CASRQGAETGELFF.

The CDR3 is CASSFSGRARTGELFF. DNA for the CDR3: TGCGCCAGCAGCTTCAGCGGGAGGGCCCGAACCGGGGAGCTGTTTTTT. The chain is built from TRBV4-1 and TRBJ2-2; the match to TRBD2 covers 10 bases. The junction had 8 bases not matched to a gene; V was cut back by 5 bases and J by 5 bases. Per the germline V gene, CDR1 is MGHRA and CDR2 is YSYEKL. There are 16 residues in the CDR3.

The rearrangement links TRBV7-9 to TRBJ2-7; D gene uncertain. The V gene's germline CDR1 is SEHNR and CDR2 FQNEAQ (reference sequence). V lost 0 bases to trimming and J lost 4 bases, with 10 bases between them. The CDR3 is 14 amino acids. The CDR3 region is CASSLAMADYEQYF. CDR3 bases: TGTGCCAGCAGCTTAGCGATGGCGGATTACGAGCAGTACTTC.

The rearrangement uses TRBV5-1 and TRBJ2-3, with a weak D call TRBD2 (5 bases). CDR1 and CDR2 from the germline V gene are SGHRS and YFSETQ. The CDR3 is made up of 17 amino acids. V lost 0 bases and J 1 base, leaving 15 bases between the germline ends. The DNA of the CDR3 is TGCGCCAGCAGCTTGGGGAGGACTTTCGCCGGCACAGATACGCAGTATTTT. It specifies CASSLGRTFAGTDTQYF.

This clone came up once. The CDR3 DNA is TGTGCCAGCAGCGGAAGTGGCCGCCAGGGGACGTACGAGCAGTACTTC. Its protein product is CASSGSGRQGTYEQYF. The V call is TRBV11-1, the J call TRBJ2-7; possible D gene TRBD1, 6 bases. CDR3 length: 16 amino acids. The germline V gene encodes CDR1 SGHAT and CDR2 FQDESV (reference sequence). V was clipped by 5 bases and J by 4 bases, with 21 bases between them.

The rearrangement uses TRBV5-4 and TRBJ1-2; D uncertain. CDR3 length: 13 amino acids. Trimming removed 4 bases from V and 6 bases from J, with 13 bases in between. Looked up from germline, CDR1 is SGHNT and CDR2 is YYREEE (reference sequence). As DNA, the CDR3 is TGTGCCAGCAGCCACCATAAAACAGATGGCTACACCTTC. It encodes CASSHHKTDGYTF.

The chain combines TRBV29-1 with TRBJ1-2; 12 bases map to TRBD1. CDR3 size: 14 residues. J lost 4 bases, V lost 6 bases, and 6 bases had no gene match. From germline, CDR1 is SQVTM and CDR2 ANQGSEA. In DNA, the CDR3 is TGCAGCGTGGGACAGGGGGCTGGGGGCTATGGCTACACCTTC. Translated, it gives CSVGQGAGGYGYTF.

The chain is built from TRBV6-5 and TRBJ1-1, with no clear D. Germline CDR1 MNHEY, CDR2 SVGAGI. CDR3 length: 14 amino acids. Trimming shortened V by 4 bases and J by 2 bases, and 11 bases separated the two germline ends. This CDR3 is CASSSGRTNTEAFF. For the CDR3, the DNA is TGTGCCAGCAGTTCGGGGAGAACCAACACTGAAGCTTTCTTT.

The genes are TRBV6-5 and TRBJ2-7; 7 nucleotides align to TRBD2. The germline V gene has CDR1 MNHEY and CDR2 SVGAGI. The CDR3 runs to 16 residues. The ends lost 0 bases at V and 5 bases at J; junction bases unmatched: 10. The CDR3 coding sequence is TGTGCCAGCAGTTACTCGATCCATTTAGCGGGCCACGAGCAGTACTTC. This encodes CASSYSIHLAGHEQYF.

The chain joins TRBV6-1 to TRBJ2-7; 8 bases align to TRBD2. The germline V gene has CDR1 MNHNS and CDR2 SASEGT. This CDR3 contains 14 residues. The ends lost 3 bases at V and 2 bases at J; junction bases unmatched: 3. This CDR3 is CASSDPGGAYEQYF. In DNA form, the CDR3 reads TGTGCCAGCAGTGATCCGGGGGGGGCCTACGAGCAGTACTTC.

The chain couples TRBV29-1 to TRBJ2-7; possible D gene TRBD2, 6 bases. This CDR3 comprises 13 residues. CDR1 is SQVTM and CDR2 is ANQGSEA in the germline V gene. The V gene lost 1 base and the J gene lost 2 bases, with 9 bases spanning the gap. CDR3 coding DNA: TGCAGCGTTGAAGGCGGGGAAACCTACGAGCAGTACTTC. Translation gives CSVEGGETYEQYF.

J is TRBJ2-3 and V is TRBV9, with 10 bases identical to TRBD1. This CDR3 comprises 15 residues. V shed 4 bases, J shed 1 base, and the junction held 3 bases outside the gene matches. CDR1 is SGDLS, CDR2 YYNGEE, per germline. CDR3 nucleotides: TGTGCCAGCAGCTTCGGGACAGGGGGCACAGATACGCAGTATTTT. It translates to CASSFGTGGTDTQYF.

The genes are TRBV28 and TRBJ2-3; no clear D. The CDR3 runs to 13 residues. CDR1 is MDHEN and CDR2 is SYDVKM in the germline V gene. V lost 5 bases, J lost 2 bases, and 8 bases lay in between. Here the CDR3 reads CASSPPHTDTQYF. The CDR3 DNA is TGTGCCAGCAGTCCCCCCCACACAGATACGCAGTATTTT. Combining the CDR3 with reference TRBV28 and TRBJ2-3 gives the whole variable domain DVKVTQSSRYLVKRTGEKVFLECVQDMDHENMFWYRQDPGLGLRLIYFSYDVKMKEKGDIPEGYSVSREKKERFSLILESASTNQTSMYLCASSPPHTDTQYFGPGTRLTVL.

In this sample, this clone turned up a few times. The J gene is TRBJ1-2, the V gene TRBV29-1, with D tentatively TRBD1 (6 bases). The V gene lost 5 bases and the J gene lost 3 bases, with 7 bases spanning the gap. This CDR3 has 11 residues. Germline values: CDR1 SQVTM, CDR2 ANQGSEA. This CDR3 is CSVSGDYGYTF. DNA of the CDR3: TGCAGCGTTTCAGGGGACTATGGCTACACCTTC. The whole variable domain, remainder taken from reference TRBV29-1 and TRBJ1-2, is SAVISQKPSRDICQRGTSLTIQCQVDSQVTMMFWYRQQPGQSLTLIATANQGSEATYESGFVIDKFPISRPNLTFSTLTVSNMSPEDSSIYLCSVSGDYGYTFGSGTRLTVV.

The chain recombines TRBV29-1 with TRBJ2-1, with a weak D call TRBD2 (6 bases). V lost 1 base, J lost 3 bases, and 19 bases lay in between. The CDR3 is made up of 17 amino acids. Germline V gene lookup returns CDR1 SQVTM and CDR2 ANQGSEA. The CDR3 spells CSVEGGEGGEVYNEQFF. DNA of the CDR3: TGCAGCGTTGAAGGTGGAGAGGGCGGGGAGGTCTACAATGAGCAGTTCTTC.